These 13 T cell receptor beta chains came from one sample sequenced in a study of spatial heterogeneity in lung cancer. The time point: sample taken at primary tumor resection. Via MiXCR, TCRdb re-called the 5' RACE reads, giving one row per CDR3 protein. This sample has tens of thousands of distinct CDR3 sequences, with 4.5% to 5.5% found just once. Sequenced here: PBMCs, sampled at surgery. The origin of the receptors is a male donor with early-stage non-small cell lung cancer.

There are many counts of this clonotype. This chain uses TRBV12-3 or TRBV12-4 with TRBJ2-2, with 10 bases identical to TRBD1. Trimming at V came to 4 bases and at J to 7 bases, leaving 18 bases not matched to a gene. The CDR3 covers 19 residues. The CDR3 DNA reads TGTGCCAGCAGTTCGTCCGGGACAGGGGTCCCATTAAGGGGCGGGGAGCTGTTTTTT. The encoded protein is CASSSSGTGVPLRGGELFF.

This clonotype was counted ten times or more. The chain recombines TRBV7-2 with TRBJ1-2, with a weak D call TRBD1 (5 bases). The germline gives CDR1 SGHTA, CDR2 FQGNSA. This CDR3 is built from 16 residues. V lost 0 bases to trimming and J lost 0 bases, with 11 bases between them. The CDR3 here is CASSLATQGANYGYTF. CDR3 sequence (DNA): TGTGCCAGCAGCTTAGCGACGCAGGGAGCTAACTATGGCTACACCTTC.

This clonotype was seen more than once but under ten times. V gene TRBV6-2 or TRBV6-3 combines with J gene TRBJ1-1, with 10 bases fitting TRBD1. The CDR3 has 14 residues. Germline V gene data show CDR1 as MNHEY and CDR2 as SVGEGT. J gave up 6 bases and V 8 bases, and 9 bases lay outside the gene matches. The CDR3 sequence is CASAPGQGFPEAFF. CDR3 nucleotide sequence: TGTGCCAGCGCCCCGGGACAGGGGTTTCCTGAAGCTTTCTTT.

As for this clonotype: This could be a read error, since a much larger clone is one nucleotide away. The V gene is TRBV27, the J gene TRBJ1-1, with D perhaps TRBD1 (5 bases). From germline, CDR1 is MNHEY and CDR2 SMNVEV (reference sequence). The CDR3 spans 15 residues. CDR3 sequence reads: CASSLGFGGNAEAFF. CDR3 sequence (DNA): TGTGCCAGCAGTTTAGGGTTCGGGGGGAACGCTGAAGCTTTCTTT.

This clonotype was picked up many times. V and J are TRBV27 and TRBJ1-2, with 7 bases matching TRBD1. Looked up from germline, CDR1 is MNHEY and CDR2 is SMNVEV (reference sequence). The CDR3 sequence is 12 residues long. Trimming at V came to 8 bases and at J to 4 bases, leaving 4 bases not matched to a gene. As DNA, the CDR3 is TGTGCCAGCCGGGACAGCAGCTATGGCTACACCTTC. Its protein product is CASRDSSYGYTF.

This clonotype was found a few times. V gene TRBV12-3 or TRBV12-4 combines with J gene TRBJ2-7; 10 bases align to TRBD2. CDR3 length: 18 amino acids. The trim removed 4 bases at V and 6 bases at J, leaving 18 bases unmatched. The CDR3 sequence: CASSSSLTSGYIVGEQYF. CDR3 sequence (DNA): TGTGCCAGCAGTTCTTCCTTGACTAGCGGGTACATCGTAGGCGAGCAGTACTTC.

This clonotype was found a few times. J is TRBJ1-2 and V is TRBV10-3; maybe TRBD1 (6 bases). The V end lost 6 bases, the J end lost 2 bases, and 25 bases lay between the germline ends. The CDR3 length is 18 residues. Per the germline V gene, CDR1 is ENHRY and CDR2 is SYGVKD. CDR3 nucleotide sequence: TGTGCCATCAGCGCAATGGGGGCCCCTAATACGGTCAACTATGGCTACACCTTC. It is translated as CAISAMGAPNTVNYGYTF.

This clonotype was seen at least ten times. The V gene is TRBV29-1, the J gene TRBJ1-1; 8 bases are shared with TRBD1. V shed 2 bases, J shed 5 bases, and the junction held 7 bases outside the gene matches. The CDR3 spans 14 residues. From germline, CDR1 is SQVTM and CDR2 ANQGSEA. The CDR3 spells CSVESRGLGTEAFF. The CDR3 region has the DNA TGCAGCGTTGAATCCAGGGGGCTGGGAACTGAAGCTTTCTTT.

This clonotype was counted many times. The chain links TRBV5-1 to TRBJ1-5; D remains unclear. This CDR3 is 14 amino acids long. V was trimmed by 0 bases and J by 6 bases, leaving 10 bases between them. Germline V gene sequence: CDR1 SGHRS, CDR2 YFSETQ. Written as DNA, the CDR3 is TGCGCCAGCAGCTTGGGAGGGATGGGTCAGCCCCAGCATTTT. It translates to CASSLGGMGQPQHF.

This clonotype appeared many times. V usage is TRBV27 and J usage is TRBJ2-7; D possibly matches TRBD1 or TRBD2 (6 bases each). The CDR3 totals 14 residues. Per the germline V gene, CDR1 is MNHEY and CDR2 is SMNVEV (reference sequence). V was shortened by 3 bases and J by 3 bases, with 12 bases between the two germline ends. The chain's CDR3 is CASSLMGGHYEQYF. CDR3 nucleotide sequence: TGTGCCAGCAGTTTGATGGGGGGCCACTACGAGCAGTACTTC.

This clonotype has ten or more counts. The V call is TRBV9, the J call TRBJ2-7; 7 bases line up with TRBD2. V gave up 4 bases and J gave up 4 bases; unmatched junction bases: 14. The CDR3 length is 16 residues. Germline lookup yields CDR1 SGDLS and CDR2 YYNGEE. The CDR3 DNA sequence: TGTGCCAGCAGCCCAAGTAGCGGGTGGGCCGCGTACGAGCAGTACTTC. Amino acids: CASSPSSGWAAYEQYF.

This clonotype came up many times. The chain uses TRBV2 and TRBJ2-5, with 7 bases aligning to TRBD1. V trimming: 9 bases; J trimming: 4 bases; junction bases outside the gene matches: 8. CDR1 SNHLY and CDR2 FYNNEI come from the germline V gene. The CDR3 has 13 amino acids. The CDR3 loop is CASCRDSRETQYF. The CDR3 DNA reads TGTGCCAGTTGCCGGGACAGCAGAGAGACCCAGTACTTC.

In its sample, this clonotype was seen many times. The chain has TRBV29-1 and TRBJ2-7; TRBD1 matches at 7 bases. The CDR3 covers 13 residues. V dropped 6 bases and J dropped 4; count of bases not matched to a gene: 9. CDR1 is SQVTM and CDR2 is ANQGSEA in the germline V gene. CDR3 DNA sequence: TGCAGCGTCCGTAAACCGACAGGGTACGAGCAGTACTTC. Protein product: CSVRKPTGYEQYF.